This record looks at one T cell receptor beta chain sequence and its context. This record comes from a study of blood T cell repertoires in COVID-19. This table comes from immunoSEQ multiplex PCR, and its TCRdb copy is limited to in-frame clones, with some not included. The table has about 140,000 clones, around 87% seen once. V shed 5 bases and J shed 8 bases, with 15 bases lying between them. The germline CDR1 and CDR2 sequences are SGHVS and FNYEAQ. The CDR3 extends over 13 amino acids. Enrolled through a virtual design, the participants were between 18 and 89 years of age and came from fewer than 30 US areas.

The chain is built from TRBV7-6 and TRBJ1-2; a possible D gene is TRBD1 (6 bases). This TCR was sampled from a man in his fifties or sixties who had recovered from COVID-19. What was sequenced was PBMCs or T cells enriched from blood (not recorded which). The CDR3 sequence: CASSPTQGSGYTF. The CDR3 DNA follows: TGTGCCAGCAGCCCAACACAGGGTAGCGGCTACACCTTC.